The sample holds many counts of the clone carrying this T cell receptor (beta chain). The CDR3 consists of 12 residues. V lost 6 bases, J lost 2 bases, and 11 bases lay in between. Germline V gene lookup returns CDR1 DFQATT and CDR2 SNEGSKA (reference sequence). The sample originates from a study of T cells in Graves' hyperthyroidism and ophthalmopathy. RNA transcripts yielded amplified TCR beta CDR3 regions. When the TCR CDR3 underwent first-round RT-PCR, the HTBI primer set was used. TCRdb used MiXCR to reprocess the multiplex PCR reads, holding one entry per CDR3 protein. The data hold hundreds of thousands of distinct CDR3 sequences, with just under 20% observed a single time.

Input material: blood. This receptor was identified in a man aged 35 to 55 with Graves' ophthalmopathy. The chain employs TRBV20-1 and TRBJ2-7; D remains ambiguous. The CDR3 here is CSADAPPYEQYF. The CDR3 region has the DNA TGCAGTGCCGACGCCCCTCCCTACGAGCAGTACTTC.